This is a list of T cell receptor beta chains from one sample in a study of T cell responses to AZD1222 COVID-19 vaccine. Only in-frame clones appear in the TCRdb table, and some are missing; sequencing was by immunoSEQ multiplex PCR. The repertoire holds 65,000 to 75,000 clones, roughly 82% seen once, with more than 5% in the top ten. Sequenced here: peripheral blood, sampled on day 0 of AZD1222 vaccination. The source is an adult in good health. Both conserved end residues are part of each CDR3. A D gene is named only where the DNA matches it firmly. The listing skips clone size in some rows; elsewhere it reads once, few, many or a size class.

cdr3_nt | cdr3_aa | d_call | j_call | clone_size | v_call | cdr3_length
TGTGCCAGCAGCTCCACCCTAGAGACCCAGTACTTC | CASSSTLETQYF | . | TRBJ2-5 | once | TRBV5-4 | 12
TGTGCCAGTAGTATTGGAGAGGGATACTATGGCTACACCTTC | CASSIGEGYYGYTF | . | TRBJ1-2 | . | TRBV19 | 14
TGTGCCAGCAGCTTAGAAAGTCTGGGCTACACCTTC | CASSLESLGYTF | . | TRBJ1-2 | few | TRBV11-2 | 12
TGTGCCAGCAGCTTTACTGGGGGTACAGATACGCAGTATTTT | CASSFTGGTDTQYF | . | TRBJ2-3 | . | TRBV11-2 | 14
TGTGCCTGGAGTGTAAAGCGGTCAGGTATCAAAAAAAAGCCCCAGCATTTT | CAWSVKRSGIKKKPQHF | . | TRBJ1-5 | . | TRBV30 | 17
TGTGCCAGCAGTTCCCGAGACAGTACCTACAATGAGCAGTTCTTC | CASSSRDSTYNEQFF | . | TRBJ2-1 | . | TRBV5-6 | 15
TGTGCCAGCAAGGCACAGCCGAACACTGAAGCTTTCTTT | CASKAQPNTEAFF | . | TRBJ1-1 | . | TRBV6-5 | 13
TGTGCCAGCAGCTTAGGGGGCGGGGGAGCTTTCTTT | CASSLGGGGAFF | . | TRBJ1-1 | . | TRBV11-2 | 12
TGTGCCAGCAGGACGGGGCTTCAAAATTCACCCCTCCACTTT | CASRTGLQNSPLHF | . | TRBJ1-6 | once | TRBV2 | 14
TGTGCCACCAGTGAAGGGGACAGAAATCAGCCCCAGCATTTT | CATSEGDRNQPQHF | TRBD1 | TRBJ1-5 | . | TRBV24-1 | 14
TGTGCCAGCAGAGCCCGGGACGCCGGGGCGAACAATGAGCAGTTCTTC | CASRARDAGANNEQFF | . | TRBJ2-1 | . | TRBV9 | 16
TGTGCCAGCAGTCAGACACCCAACTATGGCTACACCTTC | CASSQTPNYGYTF | . | TRBJ1-2 | few | TRBV12-3/TRBV12-4 | 13
TGTGCCAGCAGCTTAGCTATGGGGCAGAACACTGAAGCTTTCTTT | CASSLAMGQNTEAFF | . | TRBJ1-1 | once | TRBV7-9 | 15
TGTGCCAGCAGCACAGGAGCTAGCACAGATACGCAGTATTTT | CASSTGASTDTQYF | . | TRBJ2-3 | . | TRBV5-5 | 14
TGTGCCAGCAGTGATTCATCAGAGACCCAGTACTTC | CASSDSSETQYF | . | TRBJ2-5 | . | TRBV2 | 12
TGTGCCAGCAGCTTGGGACAGCCAAATTCACCCCTCCACTTT | CASSLGQPNSPLHF | . | TRBJ1-6 | . | TRBV5-4 | 14
TGTGCCAGCAGTTTAGTACAGGGGGGGCCCAAAAACATTCAGTACTTC | CASSLVQGGPKNIQYF | . | TRBJ2-4 | few | TRBV28 | 16
TGTGCCACCAGCACTCCTGGACAGGGAGGAGGGGAAAGTGAAGCTTTCTTT | CATSTPGQGGGESEAFF | TRBD1 | TRBJ1-1 | once | TRBV15 | 17
TGTGCCAGCAAACAGGGGGCAGAGACCCAGTACTTC | CASKQGAETQYF | TRBD1 | TRBJ2-5 | . | TRBV6-5 | 12
TGCGCCAGCAGCGACCTGGGGGGGAACACTGAAGCTTTCTTT | CASSDLGGNTEAFF | . | TRBJ1-1 | . | TRBV5-1 | 14
TGTGCCAGCAGCCCGAGGGACAGGGGGGTCTACGAGCAGTACTTC | CASSPRDRGVYEQYF | TRBD1 | TRBJ2-7 | few | TRBV11-1 | 15
TGTGCCAGCACCACTCAAGGGGGAAACACTGAAGCTTTCTTT | CASTTQGGNTEAFF | . | TRBJ1-1 | . | TRBV5-4 | 14
TGTGCCAGCAGTTTACCGGATAATCAGCCCCAGCATTTT | CASSLPDNQPQHF | . | TRBJ1-5 | . | TRBV28 | 13
TGCGCCAGCAGCCCCGGACAGGGTACCTACGAGCAGTACTTC | CASSPGQGTYEQYF | TRBD1 | TRBJ2-7 | . | TRBV4-1 | 14
TGTGCCAGCAAGGACAGGGGTATAGTCGAGCAGTACTTC | CASKDRGIVEQYF | TRBD1 | TRBJ2-7 | . | TRBV6-5 | 13
TGTGCCAGCAGTGAAAACCCCGTGATCTCTGGAAACACCATATATTTT | CASSENPVISGNTIYF | . | TRBJ1-3 | . | TRBV6-1 | 16
TGTGCCAGCGCCGTCACGTGGGATAATTCACCCCTCCACTTT | CASAVTWDNSPLHF | . | TRBJ1-6 | few | TRBV6-5 | 14
TGTGCCAGCAGTCCAACGCGACAGGCTGAAGCTTTCTTT | CASSPTRQAEAFF | . | TRBJ1-1 | . | TRBV6-4 | 13
TGTGCCAGCAGTTACTCTCCCAGGGTTAGTACTGAAGCTTTCTTT | CASSYSPRVSTEAFF | . | TRBJ1-1 | . | TRBV6-6 | 15
TGTGCCAGCAGCTTGGCCGGGGCAGGGAGGACCTACGAGCAGTACTTC | CASSLAGAGRTYEQYF | . | TRBJ2-7 | . | TRBV5-4 | 16
TGCGCCAGCAGCTTGGCTGGCGGGGCCTCTGGGGTGACCGGGGAGCTGTTTTTT | CASSLAGGASGVTGELFF | . | TRBJ2-2 | . | TRBV5-1 | 18
TGTGCCAGCGGGAAAGGGGGCACTAATGAAAAACTGTTTTTT | CASGKGGTNEKLFF | TRBD1 | TRBJ1-4 | . | TRBV2 | 14
TGTGCCAGCAGTCCCGGGGATAGCTTTAATGAAAAACTGTTTTTT | CASSPGDSFNEKLFF | . | TRBJ1-4 | once | TRBV27 | 15
TGCGCCAGCAGCCAAGAAGTGGCGGGCGAGTCCTACAATGAGCAGTTCTTC | CASSQEVAGESYNEQFF | . | TRBJ2-1 | . | TRBV4-3 | 17
TGTGCCAGCAGCCTTGGGACAGGGCGTTCACCCCTCCACTTT | CASSLGTGRSPLHF | TRBD1 | TRBJ1-6 | . | TRBV6-5 | 14
TGTGCCAGCAGTAGGGGTCCAACAGATACGCAGTATTTT | CASSRGPTDTQYF | . | TRBJ2-3 | . | TRBV3-1/TRBV3-2 | 13
TGTGCCAGCAGCCAAGACCGCTTCTCCTACGAGCAGTACTTC | CASSQDRFSYEQYF | . | TRBJ2-7 | . | TRBV3-1/TRBV3-2 | 14
TGTGCCTGGAGTCGGTCGGGGGGCGGAGATACGCAGTATTTT | CAWSRSGGGDTQYF | . | TRBJ2-3 | . | TRBV30 | 14
TGTGCCAGCAGCCAATCGGCAGGGGCCGGCGACTACGAGCAGTACTTC | CASSQSAGAGDYEQYF | . | TRBJ2-7 | . | TRBV4-2 | 16
TGCGCCCGCATGGGGCGGGGGGGCAGAACAGATACGCAGTATTTT | CARMGRGGRTDTQYF | TRBD2 | TRBJ2-3 | medium-sized | TRBV5-1 | 15
TGTGCCAGCAGTTCCCCTCTATCTAGGGATTTTAGCAATCAGCCCCAGCATTTT | CASSSPLSRDFSNQPQHF | . | TRBJ1-5 | . | TRBV2 | 18
TGTGCCAGCAGCCGGGCCGGGGATACGCAGTATTTT | CASSRAGDTQYF | . | TRBJ2-3 | . | TRBV11-2 | 12
TGTGCCAGCAGCATACAGTTCCGGCAGCCCCAGCATTTT | CASSIQFRQPQHF | . | TRBJ1-5 | . | TRBV6-2/TRBV6-3 | 13
TGTGCCTCTACCCCCTTCGCTGGACAATATGGCTACACCTTC | CASTPFAGQYGYTF | . | TRBJ1-2 | few | TRBV27 | 14
TGCGCCAGCAGCCCGGGAGAAATCTATGGCTACACCTTC | CASSPGEIYGYTF | . | TRBJ1-2 | . | TRBV5-1 | 13
TGTGCCAGCAGCATGGGACAGGGCAACTATGGCTACACCTTC | CASSMGQGNYGYTF | TRBD1 | TRBJ1-2 | . | TRBV11-3 | 14
TGTGCCAGTCGAGTTCAAGGGGGCGATTCACCCCTCCACTTT | CASRVQGGDSPLHF | TRBD1 | TRBJ1-6 | . | TRBV19 | 14
TGTGCCAGCAGCCGTAGCCTTTCCTCCCCAGAGACCCAGTACTTC | CASSRSLSSPETQYF | . | TRBJ2-5 | . | TRBV5-5 | 15
TGCAGCGTTGAGGGGGGGTTTGACGCCTCCTTCAACACTGAAGCTTTCTTT | CSVEGGFDASFNTEAFF | . | TRBJ1-1 | once | TRBV29-1 | 17
TGTGCCAGTAGTATTAAGCGGTTCGGGACCTACGAGCAGTACTTC | CASSIKRFGTYEQYF | . | TRBJ2-7 | once | TRBV19 | 15
TGTGCCAGCAGGTCCTCGGGGTCACCCCTCCACTTT | CASRSSGSPLHF | . | TRBJ1-6 | once | TRBV6-5 | 12
TGCGCCAGCAGTGTAGGTAGTTGGGAAGCTTTCTTT | CASSVGSWEAFF | . | TRBJ1-1 | once | TRBV10-2 | 12
TGTGCCAGCTCAATCGGAGCGGCTTGGGGAAACACCATATATTTT | CASSIGAAWGNTIYF | . | TRBJ1-3 | . | TRBV11-3 | 15
TGTGCCAGCAGTGTCGAGGGCGCGGGGCAGCCCCAGCATTTT | CASSVEGAGQPQHF | . | TRBJ1-5 | . | TRBV2 | 14
TGTGCCAGCAGTTCCCTTCCTAATGAGCAGTACTTC | CASSSLPNEQYF | . | TRBJ2-7 | . | TRBV28 | 12
TGCAGCGCCACTGGGTCATCTCTTAACACCATATATTTT | CSATGSSLNTIYF | . | TRBJ1-3 | few | TRBV29-1 | 13